Each of the 25 T cell receptor beta chains below was sequenced from the same sample in a study of early T cells in non-severe SARS-CoV-2 infection. TCRdb redid the calling of the 5' RACE reads with MiXCR, one entry per CDR3 protein. The table lists around 80,000 distinct CDR3 sequences, around 11% of them singletons, with around 13% in the top ten. Sequencing was performed on whole blood, taken at baseline. The source of these receptors is an adult who was a healthcare worker with PCR-confirmed SARS-CoV-2 infection or an uninfected control (not recorded which).

This clonotype was seen ten or more times. The CDR3 DNA sequence: TGTGCCAGCACCCCTCTCAGGGGCGGGGGGGCCACCGGTCGCAATGAGCAGTTCTTC. Residues: CASTPLRGGGATGRNEQFF. This rearrangement joins TRBV7-2 to TRBJ2-1; 9 nucleotides match TRBD2. The CDR3 contains 19 residues. V shed 7 bases, J shed 6 bases, and the junction held 22 bases outside the gene matches. Germline V gene sequence: CDR1 SGHTA, CDR2 FQGNSA.

The sample holds a few counts of this clonotype. This chain uses TRBV25-1 with TRBJ1-3; possibly TRBD1 for D (6 bases). The CDR3 has 14 amino acids. The V gene lost 6 bases and the J gene lost 1 base, with 10 bases spanning the gap. Germline V gene sequence: CDR1 MGHDK, CDR2 SYGVNS. Here the CDR3 DNA reads TGTGCCAGCAGACAGGGCGGGTCTGGAAACACCATATATTTT. Translation gives CASRQGGSGNTIYF.

This clonotype was observed a handful of times. The chain employs TRBV7-9 and TRBJ1-5, with D possibly matching TRBD1 (6 bases). In germline, CDR1 is SEHNR, CDR2 FQNEAQ (reference sequence). This CDR3 has 17 amino acids. Trimming shortened V by 0 bases and J by 2 bases, and 14 bases separated the two germline ends. The CDR3 nucleotides read TGTGCCAGCAGCTTAGCGGCAGGGGACCAGGGCAATCAGCCCCAGCATTTT. This encodes CASSLAAGDQGNQPQHF.

The V gene is TRBV9, the J gene TRBJ1-1; no clear D. The CDR3 is 15 amino acids. Looked up from germline, CDR1 is SGDLS and CDR2 is YYNGEE. V shed 4 bases and J shed 1 base, with 14 bases lying between them. CDR3 in DNA: TGTGCCAGCAGCCCCCGTCCCGCGGGGAACACTGAAGCTTTCTTT. Its protein product is CASSPRPAGNTEAFF.

The table lists this clonotype with a few counts. V gene TRBV4-1 combines with J gene TRBJ2-3, with TRBD1 matching over 8 bases. Per germline, CDR1 MGHRA and CDR2 YSYEKL. V dropped 3 bases and J dropped 2; count of bases not matched to a gene: 1. This CDR3 region has 14 residues. CDR3 DNA sequence: TGCGCCAGCAGCCAGACAGGGGTCACAGATACGCAGTATTTT. Protein sequence: CASSQTGVTDTQYF.

This clonotype was seen repeatedly, ten times or more. CDR3 nucleotides: TGCAGCGTTAGCGGGACTAGCGGGGGCACAGATACGCAGTATTTT. Translated: CSVSGTSGGTDTQYF. The V and J genes are TRBV29-1 and TRBJ2-3, with 13 bases lining up with TRBD2. Losses at the gene ends were 5 bases for V and 1 base for J; bases not matched to a gene: 3. CDR1 and CDR2 from the germline V gene are SQVTM and ANQGSEA. The CDR3 runs to 15 residues.

The V gene is TRBV6-2 or TRBV6-3, the J gene TRBJ2-5; 7 bases agree with TRBD2. The CDR3 covers 14 residues. Germline loops: CDR1 MNHEY, CDR2 SVGEGT. Germline trimming cut 8 bases from V and 4 bases from J; bases unmatched to any gene: 10. The DNA for the CDR3 is TGTGCCAGCGCAAAGGGACTATACGGAGAGACCCAGTACTTC. Amino acid sequence: CASAKGLYGETQYF.

This chain links TRBV6-1 with TRBJ1-4; TRBD1 is a possible D gene (6 bases). The CDR3 is made up of 16 amino acids. The germline V and J ends were trimmed by 7 bases and 7 bases, with 22 bases remaining between them. Germline CDR1 and CDR2: MNHNS and SASEGT. CDR3 amino acids: CASNKGGLRHFEKLFF. The CDR3 DNA is TGTGCCAGCAATAAGGGGGGGCTGAGGCACTTTGAAAAACTGTTTTTT.

Many counts were recorded for this clonotype. DNA for the CDR3: TGCAGCGTGAAGGGTACGGAAAAAACTACGACCTACAATGAGCAGTTCTTC. It is translated as CSVKGTEKTTTYNEQFF. The chain joins TRBV29-1 to TRBJ2-1; the D is unclear. The V gene lost 6 bases and the J gene lost 2 bases, with 23 bases spanning the gap. CDR3 length: 17 amino acids. Looked up from germline, CDR1 is SQVTM and CDR2 is ANQGSEA.

This chain uses TRBV19 with TRBJ2-3, with D perhaps TRBD2 (6 bases). The CDR3 length is 14 residues. Looked up from germline, CDR1 is LNHDA and CDR2 is SQIVND (reference sequence). V was pared by 6 bases and J by 2 bases, with 12 bases between. The chain's CDR3 is CASRLALSTDTQYF. CDR3 coding DNA: TGTGCCAGTAGACTAGCTCTATCCACAGATACGCAGTATTTT.

The V gene is TRBV2, the J gene TRBJ1-5, with D possibly TRBD1 on 5 matching bases. The CDR3 consists of 13 residues. Trimming cost V 4 bases and J 5 bases, with 9 bases left between them. Germline-derived CDR1 and CDR2 are SNHLY and FYNNEI. This chain's CDR3 is CASSGQPYQPQHF. The CDR3 DNA reads TGTGCCAGCAGTGGACAGCCATATCAGCCCCAGCATTTT.

This clonotype was seen a few times. The rearrangement links TRBV29-1 to TRBJ2-5; 11 nucleotides match TRBD2. The trim removed 0 bases at V and 1 base at J, leaving 1 base unmatched. The germline V gene has CDR1 SQVTM and CDR2 ANQGSEA. There are 15 residues in the CDR3. The CDR3 DNA reads as TGCAGCGTTGAAGATAGCGGGGGGGCCCAAGAGACCCAGTACTTC. Translated: CSVEDSGGAQETQYF.

This clonotype appeared a few times. The V call is TRBV28, the J call TRBJ1-1, with D uncertain. Germline V gene lookup returns CDR1 MDHEN and CDR2 SYDVKM. The CDR3 totals 11 residues. Trimming pared 6 bases from V and 4 bases from J, leaving 6 bases between. This chain's CDR3 is CASSPFTEAFF. CDR3 in DNA: TGTGCCAGCAGCCCGTTCACTGAAGCTTTCTTT. The whole variable domain, filled in from reference TRBV28 and TRBJ1-1, reads DVKVTQSSRYLVKRTGEKVFLECVQDMDHENMFWYRQDPGLGLRLIYFSYDVKMKEKGDIPEGYSVSREKKERFSLILESASTNQTSMYLCASSPFTEAFFGQGTRLTVV.

The genes are TRBV9 and TRBJ1-2; a weak D match, TRBD1 (5 bases). V lost 4 bases to trimming and J lost 4 bases, with 17 bases between them. The CDR3 is made up of 15 amino acids. Germline CDR1 SGDLS, CDR2 YYNGEE. This CDR3 is CASSREGDFVYGYTF. The CDR3 nucleotides are TGTGCCAGCAGCCGGGAAGGGGATTTCGTCTATGGCTACACCTTC. Based on the CDR3 plus reference TRBV9 and TRBJ1-2, the full variable domain is DSGVTQTPKHLITATGQRVTLRCSPRSGDLSVYWYQQSLDQGLQFLIQYYNGEERAKGNILERFSAQQFPDLHSELNLSSLELGDSALYFCASSREGDFVYGYTFGSGTRLTVV.

Only a few counts were recorded for this clonotype. The chain is built from TRBV19 and TRBJ1-4; no firm D call. CDR3 length: 15 amino acids. Germline CDR1 LNHDA, CDR2 SQIVND (reference sequence). The V and J ends lost 3 bases and 4 bases respectively, with 12 bases between them. CDR3 bases: TGTGCCAGTAGTATCTCAGTACAGCATAATGAAAAACTGTTTTTT. Translating gives CASSISVQHNEKLFF.

This clonotype was detected ten times or more. The CDR3 is CASSLSRGDTQYF. CDR3 nucleotide sequence: TGTGCCAGCAGCTTATCAAGGGGTGATACGCAGTATTTT. This rearrangement joins TRBV11-2 to TRBJ2-3, with a tentative D call TRBD1 (5 bases). The CDR3 extends over 13 amino acids. V lost 2 bases and J lost 6, with 9 bases in between. Germline values: CDR1 SGHAT, CDR2 FQNNGV.

This clonotype was observed at least ten times. The genes are TRBV7-3 and TRBJ2-5, with 7 bases matching TRBD2. V lost 6 bases, J lost 4 bases, and 17 bases stayed unmatched. Germline CDR1 SGHTA, CDR2 FQGTGA. The CDR3 covers 17 residues. The CDR3 is CASSPGRVGGGRETQYF. The CDR3 nucleotides are TGTGCCAGCAGTCCCGGTCGAGTCGGCGGGGGTAGAGAGACCCAGTACTTC.

This clonotype was seen a few times. The chain combines TRBV29-1 with TRBJ1-4; no definite D call. The germline V gene encodes CDR1 SQVTM and CDR2 ANQGSEA. Trimming left V 6 bases short and J 8 bases short, with 16 bases between. The CDR3 runs to 13 residues. The CDR3 sequence is CSVAIWGGEKLFF. CDR3 coding DNA: TGCAGCGTGGCGATCTGGGGAGGCGAAAAACTGTTTTTT.

This clonotype came up many times. The chain links TRBV7-8 to TRBJ2-5, with 13 bases matching TRBD2. The germline CDR1 and CDR2 sequences are SGHVS and FQNEAQ. The ends lost 0 bases at V and 4 bases at J; junction bases unmatched: 11. The CDR3 is made up of 19 amino acids. The chain's CDR3 is CASSLAPTTSGGPLETQYF. The CDR3 nucleotides read TGTGCCAGCAGCTTAGCTCCTACGACTAGCGGGGGGCCGTTAGAGACCCAGTACTTC.

This clonotype was recorded many times. This chain connects TRBV6-2 or TRBV6-3 to TRBJ2-1; D not resolved. The CDR3 extends over 13 amino acids. The germline V gene has CDR1 MNHEY and CDR2 SVGEGT. The germline V and J ends were trimmed by 4 bases and 4 bases, with 8 bases remaining between them. Here the CDR3 DNA reads TGTGCCAGCAGTTGGGCTGAGTACAATGAGCAGTTCTTC. This sequence encodes CASSWAEYNEQFF.

This chain joins TRBV19 and TRBJ1-1; no firm D call. V was shortened by 6 bases and J by 2 bases, with 10 bases between the two germline ends. The CDR3 consists of 13 residues. Germline CDR1 reads LNHDA; CDR2 reads SQIVND (reference sequence). CDR3 DNA sequence: TGTGCCAGTAGCCACCTAGAAAACACTGAAGCTTTCTTT. It translates to CASSHLENTEAFF. The entire variable domain, with the rest obtained from reference TRBV19 and TRBJ1-1, is as follows: DGGITQSPKYLFRKEGQNVTLSCEQNLNHDAMYWYRQDPGQGLRLIYYSQIVNDFQKGDIAEGYSVSREKKESFPLTVTSAQKNPTAFYLCASSHLENTEAFFGQGTRLTVV.

This clonotype has only a few counts. The CDR3 region is CASSPEDQGLETQYF. CDR3 coding DNA: TGTGCCAGCTCACCCGAGGACCAGGGTTTGGAGACCCAGTACTTC. V is TRBV18 and J is TRBJ2-5, with D possibly matching TRBD1 (5 bases). Germline-derived CDR1 and CDR2 are KGHSH and LQKENI. V was shortened by 3 bases and J by 5 bases, with 16 bases between the two germline ends. CDR3 size: 15 residues.

This clonotype has at least ten counts. The chain recombines TRBV12-3 or TRBV12-4 with TRBJ1-2; TRBD1 might be the D (6 bases). Between the trimmed V and J ends, which lost 6 bases and 8 bases, there was a span of 13 bases. This CDR3 is built from 12 residues. CDR3 sequence: CASSPGVEGYTF. In nucleotides, the CDR3 is TGTGCCAGCAGCCCAGGGGTGGAGGGCTACACCTTC.

This clonotype was picked up many times. This rearrangement joins TRBV5-1 to TRBJ2-3, with D uncertain. The CDR3 extends over 15 amino acids. The V and J ends lost 4 bases and 0 bases respectively, with 12 bases between them. Per germline, CDR1 SGHRS and CDR2 YFSETQ. Here the CDR3 DNA reads TGCGCCAGCAGCGCCGGTTCCCCCAGCACAGATACGCAGTATTTT. Translation gives CASSAGSPSTDTQYF.

The V and J genes are TRBV18 and TRBJ2-5; TRBD1 or TRBD2 may be the D gene (5 bases each). Germline V gene lookup returns CDR1 KGHSH and CDR2 LQKENI. The CDR3 consists of 16 residues. V dropped 2 bases and J dropped 5 bases, with 18 bases sitting between them. CDR3 in DNA: TGTGCCAGCTCACCATCCCCGGGGCGGGTTGCGGAGACCCAGTACTTC. Encoded protein: CASSPSPGRVAETQYF.